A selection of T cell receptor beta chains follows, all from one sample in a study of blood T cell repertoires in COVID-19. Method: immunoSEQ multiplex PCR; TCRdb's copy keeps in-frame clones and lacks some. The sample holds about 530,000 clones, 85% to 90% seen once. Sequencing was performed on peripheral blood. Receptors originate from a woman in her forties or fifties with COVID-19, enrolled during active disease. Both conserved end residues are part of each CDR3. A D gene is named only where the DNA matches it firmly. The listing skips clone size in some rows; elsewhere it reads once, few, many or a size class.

CASSEALRGIYTEAFF,TGTGCCAGCAGTGAAGCGCTTCGAGGGATTTACACTGAAGCTTTCTTT,TRBJ1-1,-,TRBV6-1,-
CASSIRGGAGNEQYF,TGTGCCAGTAGTATACGGGGAGGGGCAGGAAACGAGCAGTACTTC,TRBJ2-7,TRBD2,TRBV19,-
CASSLQGGGTDTQYF,TGCGCCAGCAGCCTTCAAGGGGGCGGCACAGATACGCAGTATTTT,TRBJ2-3,TRBD1,TRBV5-1,-
CASSYRQTGQPQHF,TGTGCCAGCAGTTACCGGCAAACGGGTCAGCCCCAGCATTTT,TRBJ1-5,-,TRBV6-5,-
CASSLTGRAYEQYF,TGCGCCAGCAGCTTGACAGGGAGGGCCTACGAGCAGTACTTC,TRBJ2-7,-,TRBV5-1,-
CASTLEGSYGYTF,TGTGCCAGCACCCTCGAGGGATCCTATGGCTACACCTTC,TRBJ1-2,-,TRBV5-4,once
CASSPALASSYEQYF,TGTGCCAGCTCACCAGCCCTCGCGAGCTCCTACGAGCAGTACTTC,TRBJ2-7,-,TRBV18,few
CASSLAQILAGTIYNEQFF,TGTGCCAGCAGCTTAGCTCAGATACTAGCGGGGACTATATACAATGAGCAGTTCTTC,TRBJ2-1,TRBD2,TRBV11-3,-
CASSLGRASGNTIYF,TGTGCCAGCAGCTTAGGCAGGGCCTCTGGAAACACCATATATTTT,TRBJ1-3,-,TRBV11-2,-
CASSKSNGDTYGYTF,TGTGCCAGCAGCAAATCTAACGGGGATACCTATGGCTACACCTTC,TRBJ1-2,-,TRBV21-1,-
CASSWTGPDQPQHF,TGTGCCAGCAGTTGGACAGGTCCGGATCAGCCCCAGCATTTT,TRBJ1-5,TRBD1,TRBV2,-
CASSLSPDEQYF,TGTGCCAGCAGCTTAAGCCCCGACGAGCAGTACTTC,TRBJ2-7,-,TRBV11-2,-
CASSMGRDRANEKLFF,TGTGCCAGTAGTATGGGACGCGACAGGGCTAATGAAAAACTGTTTTTT,TRBJ1-4,TRBD1,TRBV19,-
CASSFGGAPSGNTIYF,TGTGCCAGCAGCTTTGGGGGGGCCCCCTCTGGAAACACCATATATTTT,TRBJ1-3,-,TRBV5-4,-
CASSQDPGTGASGYTF,TGTGCCAGCAGCCAAGATCCTGGCACAGGGGCCAGTGGCTACACCTTC,TRBJ1-2,TRBD1,TRBV3-1/TRBV3-2,-
CASSNQGGQPQHF,TGTGCCAGCAGCAACCAGGGTGGCCAGCCCCAGCATTTT,TRBJ1-5,-,TRBV7-2,-
CASSNPRYLQPQHF,TGTGCCAGTAGTAACCCCCGGTATCTTCAGCCCCAGCATTTT,TRBJ1-5,-,TRBV19,-
CASRDKTGTNEKLFF,TGTGCCAGCAGAGATAAGACAGGGACTAATGAAAAACTGTTTTTT,TRBJ1-4,TRBD1,TRBV2,-
CASSPEGGRNSPLHF,TGTGCCAGCAGTCCAGAGGGAGGGCGTAATTCACCCCTCCACTTT,TRBJ1-6,-,TRBV6-4,-
CASSLGTGGQPQHF,TGTGCCAGCAGCCTAGGGACAGGGGGTCAGCCCCAGCATTTT,TRBJ1-5,TRBD1,TRBV4-2,once
CSAGEEAYEQYF,TGCAGCGCCGGGGAGGAGGCCTACGAGCAGTACTTC,TRBJ2-7,-,TRBV29-1,-
CASGEGKRASTDTQYF,TGTGCCAGCGGGGAGGGTAAACGGGCTAGCACAGATACGCAGTATTTT,TRBJ2-3,TRBD2,TRBV5-4,-
CASSLLAQETQYF,TGTGCCAGCAGTTTATTAGCCCAAGAGACCCAGTACTTC,TRBJ2-5,-,TRBV12-3/TRBV12-4,-
CATSRSGTSSNQPQHF,TGTGCCACCAGCAGATCCGGGACAAGTAGCAATCAGCCCCAGCATTTT,TRBJ1-5,-,TRBV15,-
CASGSGTGYNEQFF,TGTGCTAGTGGTTCCGGGACAGGCTACAATGAGCAGTTCTTC,TRBJ2-1,TRBD1,TRBV12-5,-
CASRSGTGAYYEQYF,TGTGCCAGCAGGTCCGGGACAGGGGCGTACTACGAGCAGTACTTC,TRBJ2-7,TRBD1,TRBV6-5,few
CASSLQPGLAGGRTDTQYF,TGTGCCAGCAGCCTACAACCGGGACTAGCGGGGGGTCGCACAGATACGCAGTATTTT,TRBJ2-3,TRBD2,TRBV9,-
CASSRGGTEAFF,TGTGCCAGCAGCAGAGGGGGCACTGAAGCTTTCTTT,TRBJ1-1,-,TRBV6-6,-
CASSPRGIGEKLFF,TGTGCCAGCTCACCCCGGGGTATCGGGGAAAAACTGTTTTTT,TRBJ1-4,-,TRBV18,-
CASSLGGHASDNSPLHF,TGTGCCAGCAGCTTAGGGGGACACGCTTCGGATAATTCACCCCTCCACTTT,TRBJ1-6,-,TRBV11-2,-
CASSLGGARTEAFF,TGTGCCAGCAGCTTGGGGGGCGCGCGGACTGAAGCTTTCTTT,TRBJ1-1,-,TRBV5-6,-
CASSSGTSNTGELFF,TGTGCCAGCAGTTCCGGGACTTCGAACACCGGGGAGCTGTTTTTT,TRBJ2-2,-,TRBV6-5,-
CASLPRGDQYSGNTIYF,TGCGCCAGCCTCCCCCGGGGAGATCAATATTCTGGAAACACCATATATTTT,TRBJ1-3,-,TRBV10-2,-
CASSQDAGSYEQYF,TGCGCCAGCAGCCAAGATGCCGGGTCGTACGAGCAGTACTTC,TRBJ2-7,-,TRBV4-1,-
CAWSFRGRQPQHF,TGTGCCTGGAGCTTCAGGGGAAGACAGCCCCAGCATTTT,TRBJ1-5,-,TRBV30,-
CASSPGLAGGNVDTQYF,TGTGCCAGCAGCCCGGGACTAGCGGGGGGCAATGTTGATACGCAGTATTTT,TRBJ2-3,TRBD2,TRBV7-3,-
CASRSFGLPNSPLHF,TGTGCCAGCAGGAGTTTTGGATTACCCAACAGTCCCCTCCACTTT,TRBJ1-6,-,TRBV2,few
CASSLWGPLSEQYF,TGTGCCAGCAGTTTATGGGGCCCACTAAGCGAGCAGTACTTC,TRBJ2-7,-,TRBV27,-
CASSITGEWYGYTF,TGTGCCAGTAGCATAACAGGAGAATGGTATGGTTACACCTTC,TRBJ1-2,-,TRBV19,once
CASSLDGVSYYEQYF,TGCGCCAGCAGCTTGGACGGGGTCTCTTACTACGAGCAGTACTTC,TRBJ2-7,-,TRBV5-1,-
CASSLAGGETQYF,TGTGCCAGCAGCCTGGCAGGGGGAGAGACCCAGTACTTC,TRBJ2-5,TRBD1,TRBV11-1,-
CASSLGGLKPQHF,TGTGCCAGCAGTTTAGGGGGGCTGAAGCCCCAGCATTTT,TRBJ1-5,-,TRBV12-3/TRBV12-4,-
CASSLGIGHQPQHF,TGTGCCAGCAGCTTAGGTATAGGACACCAGCCCCAGCATTTT,TRBJ1-5,-,TRBV11-2,once
CASSVRTANTGELFF,TGTGCCAGCAGCGTAAGGACAGCGAACACCGGGGAGCTGTTTTTT,TRBJ2-2,-,TRBV9,-
CASSQTAYNSPLHF,TGTGCCAGCAGCCAGACAGCATATAATTCACCCCTCCACTTT,TRBJ1-6,-,TRBV3-1/TRBV3-2,-
CASSQAITSRELFF,TGCGCCAGCAGCCAAGCGATAACTAGCAGGGAGCTGTTTTTT,TRBJ2-2,-,TRBV4-1,-
CASSQDYRSSSYEQYF,TGTGCCAGCAGCCAAGATTACAGGTCGAGCTCCTACGAGCAGTACTTC,TRBJ2-7,-,TRBV3-1/TRBV3-2,-
CAWSGGRGEQFF,TGTGCCTGGAGTGGGGGTCGGGGAGAGCAGTTCTTC,TRBJ2-1,-,TRBV30,-
CASRTGGTYEQYF,TGCGCCAGTCGGACAGGGGGTACCTACGAGCAGTACTTC,TRBJ2-7,TRBD1,TRBV10-2,-